Below, 29 T cell receptor beta chains from the same sample are listed, as sequenced in a study of vaccination effects on CD4 cells after COVID-19 (dated by TCRdb to the early 2020s). The ViraFEST assay stimulated PBMC with viral peptide pools and then used TCR sequencing to identify antigen-specific CD4+ T cell clonotypes by expansion. After 10 to 11 days of culture, CD4+ T cells were isolated with the EasySep CD4+ T cell isolation kit. Participants received two doses of either the BNT162b2 or the mRNA-1273 mRNA SARS-CoV-2 vaccine. Preparation of the library involved the immunoSEQ multiplex PCR assay. TCRdb mirrors the immuneACCESS table, restricted to in-frame sequences. Some clones are absent from its copies; in checked studies, under half trace to an unresolved V gene, and the reason for the others is unknown. The sample table shows tens of thousands of clones, and 75% to 85% are seen once. 0.95% to 1.5% of the sample is taken by the ten largest.

No antigen is known for these receptors. The input for sequencing was CD4+ T cells from PBMCs cultured with HCoV-229E spike peptides, taken after COVID-19 vaccination. Taken with the paper, the label for cell subset or site translates to: HCoV-229E spike overlapping peptide pool stimulation. These receptors all come from a human donor who received a COVID-19 vaccine.

CDR3 nucleotide sequence: TGTGCCAGCAGCTTAGGTCAGAACGGCAATCAGCCCCAGCATTTT. Translated, it gives CASSLGQNGNQPQHF. The genes are TRBV7-2 and TRBJ1-5; D is unresolved. This CDR3 region has 15 residues. V shed 1 base and J shed 2 bases, with 9 bases lying between them. Germline V CDR1 and CDR2: SGHTA, FQGNSA.

The table lists this clone with a few counts. The rearrangement uses TRBV5-8 and TRBJ2-7; 8 bases line up with TRBD1. The CDR3 is 19 amino acids. Germline values: CDR1 SGHTS, CDR2 YDEGEE. V dropped 1 base and J dropped 3; count of bases not matched to a gene: 18. CDR3 DNA: TGTGCCAGCAGCTTGAGAATCCGGACAGGGAATATGGCCCTCTACGAGCAGTACGTC. Protein sequence: CASSLRIRTGNMALYEQYV.

This chain's CDR3 is CASRNSGGQETQYF. The CDR3 coding sequence is TGTGCCAGCAGGAATAGCGGGGGACAAGAGACCCAGTACTTC. J is TRBJ2-5 and V is TRBV7-2, with 9 bases that match TRBD2. The ends lost 6 bases at V and 2 bases at J; junction bases unmatched: 4. Germline V gives CDR1 SGHTA, CDR2 FQGNSA. This CDR3 is built from 14 residues.

The chain uses TRBV15 and TRBJ2-5; D unclear. The V end was cut by 0 bases, the J end by 2 bases, with 4 bases between. In germline, CDR1 is LNHNV, CDR2 YYDKDF (reference sequence). CDR3 length: 13 residues. The CDR3 protein is CATSRDIQETQYF. The CDR3 region has the DNA TGTGCCACCAGCAGAGACATACAAGAGACCCAGTACTTC.

The chain is built from TRBV24-1 and TRBJ2-3, with unresolved D. Germline V gives CDR1 KGHDR, CDR2 SFDVKD. V gave up 5 bases and J gave up 5 bases, with 10 bases separating them. The CDR3 extends over 13 amino acids. The CDR3 DNA is TGTGCCACCAGTGTCCCCGGGCAAGATACGCAGTATTTT. Translated, it gives CATSVPGQDTQYF.

The genes are TRBV24-1 and TRBJ2-5; no clear D gene. Per the germline V gene, CDR1 is KGHDR and CDR2 is SFDVKD. The CDR3 is 14 amino acids. V lost 3 bases to trimming and J lost 1 base, with 8 bases between them. CDR3 nucleotides: TGTGCCACCAGTGATGGCGGCAGCCAAGAGACCCAGTACTTC. Translated: CATSDGGSQETQYF.

The V call is TRBV5-1, the J call TRBJ2-1; TRBD2 aligns across 10 bases. Germline V gene lookup returns CDR1 SGHRS and CDR2 YFSETQ. The V and J ends lost 3 bases and 5 bases, in that order; junction bases with no gene match: 8. The CDR3 spans 16 residues. Written as DNA, the CDR3 is TGCGCCAGCAGCTCGGCGAGCGGGGGGGGACACAATGAGCAGTTCTTC. Translated: CASSSASGGGHNEQFF.

The chain has TRBV4-1 and TRBJ2-5; D not certain. CDR1 is MGHRA, CDR2 YSYEKL, per germline. Deletions cut 1 base from V and 5 bases from J, with 8 bases between. The CDR3 length is 13 residues. The chain's CDR3 is CASSQATGETQYF. CDR3 nucleotides: TGCGCCAGCAGCCAAGCTACTGGGGAGACCCAGTACTTC.

This chain connects TRBV5-6 to TRBJ2-5; unclear D gene. Trimming cost V 2 bases and J 5 bases, with 4 bases left between them. This CDR3 contains 11 residues. In germline, CDR1 is SGHDT, CDR2 YYEEEE. The CDR3 bases are TGTGCCAGCAGCTTTGCGGAGACCCAGTACTTC. Amino acid sequence: CASSFAETQYF.

CDR3 sequence (DNA): TGTGCCAGCAGCTTGACCGGGGGTCCTCAAGAGACCCAGTACTTC. This encodes CASSLTGGPQETQYF. This chain uses TRBV5-6 with TRBJ2-5; tentatively, D is TRBD2 (6 bases). The CDR3 spans 15 residues. Germline V gene sequence: CDR1 SGHDT, CDR2 YYEEEE. Between the trimmed V and J ends, which lost 1 base and 2 bases, there was a span of 12 bases. Looking up the rest from reference TRBV5-6 and TRBJ2-5 gives the full variable domain: DAGVTQSPTHLIKTRGQQVTLRCSPKSGHDTVSWYQQALGQGPQFIFQYYEEEERQRGNFPDRFSGHQFPNYSSELNVNALLLGDSALYLCASSLTGGPQETQYFGPGTRLLVL.

This rearrangement joins TRBV3-1 (or the pseudogene TRBV3-2) to TRBJ2-1; TRBD2 might be the D (5 bases). The germline V and J ends were trimmed by 0 bases and 8 bases, with 23 bases remaining between them. This CDR3 comprises 18 residues. CDR1 and CDR2 (germline): LGHDT, YNNKEL (reference sequence). CDR3 in DNA: TGTGCCAGCAGCCAAGATCATGAGGGCTTCCCTAAGGGCCATGAGCAGTTCTTC. This gives the protein CASSQDHEGFPKGHEQFF.

This clone appeared once. This same CDR3 is encoded by further DNA sequences in the sample. The rearrangement joins TRBV14 to TRBJ1-3; D is unclear. Trimming took off 1 base at V and 4 bases at J, with 5 bases between the two ends. Germline V gene sequence: CDR1 SGHDN, CDR2 FVKESK. CDR3 size: 13 residues. This CDR3 reads CASSQGGGNTIYF. CDR3 coding DNA: TGTGCCAGCAGCCAAGGGGGAGGAAACACCATATATTTT.

V is TRBV5-1 and J is TRBJ2-5, with a possible D match to TRBD1 (5 bases). The CDR3 contains 17 residues. Germline V CDR1 and CDR2: SGHRS, YFSETQ. The ends were cut back, 0 bases at V and 2 bases at J, with 17 bases in the middle. In DNA form, the CDR3 reads TGCGCCAGCAGCTTGGGATTTCGCAGGGATTTACAAGAGACCCAGTACTTC. It specifies CASSLGFRRDLQETQYF. The whole variable domain, filled in from reference TRBV5-1 and TRBJ2-5, reads KAGVTQTPRYLIKTRGQQVTLSCSPISGHRSVSWYQQTPGQGLQFLFEYFSETQRNKGNFPGRFSGRQFSNSRSEMNVSTLELGDSALYLCASSLGFRRDLQETQYFGPGTRLLVL.

J is TRBJ1-1 and V is TRBV6-2 or TRBV6-3; D remains ambiguous. The germline CDR1 and CDR2 sequences are MNHEY and SVGEGT. V shed 4 bases and J shed 1 base, with 16 bases lying between them. The CDR3 has 16 amino acids. CDR3 nucleotides: TGTGCCAGCAGTTCCCCCTATTGGTGGGCGAACACTGAAGCTTTCTTT. It yields the protein CASSSPYWWANTEAFF.

The chain employs TRBV7-6 and TRBJ2-1; TRBD2 matches at 15 bases. Germline assignment: CDR1 SGHVS and CDR2 FNYEAQ. The length of the CDR3 is 16 residues. Trimming removed 5 bases from V and 9 bases from J; junction bases left unmatched: 8. The CDR3 protein is CASSRTGTSGGIEQFF. CDR3 nucleotide sequence: TGTGCCAGCAGCAGAACCGGGACTAGCGGGGGGATTGAGCAGTTCTTC.

The chain is built from TRBV7-6 and TRBJ2-3, with 11 bases that match TRBD2. CDR3 size: 19 residues. V trimming: 4 bases; J trimming: 3 bases; junction bases outside the gene matches: 15. CDR1 is SGHVS, CDR2 FNYEAQ, per germline. This CDR3 reads CASSSTSPTSGVRTDTQYF. CDR3 bases: TGTGCCAGCAGCTCCACTTCTCCGACTAGCGGGGTGCGAACAGATACGCAGTATTTT.

This chain links TRBV2 with TRBJ2-1; D possibly corresponds to TRBD1 (6 bases). Germline CDR1 SNHLY, CDR2 FYNNEI. With 7 bases removed from V and 5 bases from J, the gap between germline ends came to 18 bases. CDR3 length: 15 amino acids. The DNA for the CDR3 is TGTGCCAGCACCCCCGACAGGCAATTTAACAATGAGCAGTTCTTC. This encodes CASTPDRQFNNEQFF.

The chain employs TRBV28 and TRBJ2-2; D assignment may be TRBD1 or TRBD2 (5 bases each). CDR1 is MDHEN and CDR2 is SYDVKM in the germline V gene. The CDR3 runs 16 residues. Trimming pared 5 bases from V and 0 bases from J, leaving 13 bases between. For the CDR3, the DNA is TGTGCCAGCAGTGCCGTTGGGACGACGAACACCGGGGAGCTGTTTTTT. Translating it yields CASSAVGTTNTGELFF.

This clone has a single count. V gene TRBV28 combines with J gene TRBJ2-5; no reliable D call. The CDR3 runs 15 residues. V lost 4 bases to trimming and J lost 5 bases, with 17 bases between them. Germline V gene data show CDR1 as MDHEN and CDR2 as SYDVKM. This CDR3 reads CASSSLESGLETQYF. CDR3 nucleotide sequence: TGTGCCAGCAGTTCTCTAGAATCCGGGCTTGAGACCCAGTACTTC. The full variable domain, with the rest looked up from reference TRBV28 and TRBJ2-5, is DVKVTQSSRYLVKRTGEKVFLECVQDMDHENMFWYRQDPGLGLRLIYFSYDVKMKEKGDIPEGYSVSREKKERFSLILESASTNQTSMYLCASSSLESGLETQYFGPGTRLLVL.

This clone has a single count. J is TRBJ2-6 and V is TRBV7-2; D perhaps matches TRBD1 (6 bases). Trimming removed 5 bases from V and 1 base from J, with 12 bases in between. The CDR3 extends over 16 amino acids. Germline V lookup: CDR1 SGHTA, CDR2 FQGNSA. The CDR3 DNA reads TGTGCCAGCAGCATACAACAGGGTTCTGGGGCCAACGTCCTGACTTTC. Its translation: CASSIQQGSGANVLTF.

This chain connects TRBV5-5 to TRBJ2-2; 8 nucleotides agree with TRBD2. V trimming: 4 bases; J trimming: 7 bases; junction bases outside the gene matches: 9. The CDR3 extends over 15 amino acids. The germline V gene encodes CDR1 SGHKS and CDR2 YYEKEE (reference sequence). The CDR3 sequence: CASSPGGGYGGELFF. CDR3 sequence (DNA): TGTGCCAGCAGCCCCGGGGGGGGGTACGGCGGGGAGCTGTTTTTT.

This chain links TRBV7-9 with TRBJ2-7; D is ambiguous. Germline CDR1 and CDR2: SEHNR and FQNEAQ (reference sequence). The CDR3 has 18 amino acids. V dropped 0 bases and J dropped 0 bases, with 18 bases sitting between them. In nucleotides, the CDR3 is TGTGCCAGCAGCTTAGCTACCCCAACCGATAAAAGCTCCTACGAGCAGTACGTC. Its translation is CASSLATPTDKSSYEQYV.

The chain links TRBV11-2 to TRBJ1-6; TRBD1 aligns across 7 bases. J was trimmed by 9 bases and V by 0 bases; bases with no gene match: 11. The CDR3 consists of 17 residues. Looked up from germline, CDR1 is SGHAT and CDR2 is FQNNGV. Written as DNA, the CDR3 is TGTGCCAGCAGCTTAGATTCTCGGGGGGCAGGGGGTTCACCCCTCCACTTT. It codes for CASSLDSRGAGGSPLHF.

V gene TRBV3-1 (or the pseudogene TRBV3-2) combines with J gene TRBJ1-3, with no clear D. V was shortened by 3 bases and J by 4 bases, with 10 bases between the two germline ends. Germline V lookup: CDR1 LGHDT, CDR2 YNNKEL (reference sequence). This CDR3 has 14 residues. The CDR3 here is CASSQQPQGNTIYF. In DNA form, the CDR3 reads TGTGCCAGCAGCCAGCAACCTCAGGGAAACACCATATATTTT.

This rearrangement joins TRBV5-8 to TRBJ2-7; D is perhaps TRBD1 (6 bases). CDR1 SGHTS and CDR2 YDEGEE come from the germline V gene. CDR3 length: 14 amino acids. With 1 base removed from V and 1 base from J, the gap between germline ends came to 9 bases. This CDR3 reads CASSLQGNSYEQYV. CDR3 DNA sequence: TGTGCCAGCAGCTTGCAGGGGAATTCCTACGAGCAGTACGTC.

The chain uses TRBV10-3 and TRBJ2-3; 10 bases align to TRBD2. After removal of 7 bases from V and 3 bases from J, the junction contained 4 bases not matched to a gene. CDR1 ENHRY and CDR2 SYGVKD come from the germline V gene. The CDR3 runs 14 residues. The CDR3 loop reads CAINRAGGTDTQYF. The DNA for the CDR3 is TGTGCCATCAACCGAGCGGGGGGGACAGATACGCAGTATTTT.

The CDR3 nucleotides read TGTGCCAGCAGCAAACGACACACCACCGGGTCCGGGGAGCTGTTTTTT. Amino acid sequence: CASSKRHTTGSGELFF. This sequence joins TRBV21-1 and TRBJ2-2. TRBV21-1 is a pseudogene segment. The CDR3 spans 16 residues.

This clone was picked up a small number of times. This sequence joins TRBV29-1 and TRBJ1-4, with 7 bases that match TRBD1. The CDR3 sequence is 13 residues long. With V trimmed by 4 bases and J by 4 bases, 3 bases remained unmatched. Germline V gene sequence: CDR1 SQVTM, CDR2 ANQGSEA. For the CDR3, the DNA is TGCAGCGTTGGGGACAGCAATAATGAAAAACTGTTTTTT. Its protein is CSVGDSNNEKLFF. The full variable domain, its missing parts supplied by reference TRBV29-1 and TRBJ1-4, is SAVISQKPSRDICQRGTSLTIQCQVDSQVTMMFWYRQQPGQSLTLIATANQGSEATYESGFVIDKFPISRPNLTFSTLTVSNMSPEDSSIYLCSVGDSNNEKLFFGSGTQLSVL.

A few counts support this clone. This chain joins TRBV16 and TRBJ1-2; D might be TRBD1 (5 bases). The germline V gene has CDR1 KGHSY and CDR2 FQNENV. The ends were cut back, 2 bases at V and 3 bases at J, with 10 bases in the middle. This CDR3 is 14 amino acids long. The chain's CDR3 is CASSQSRADYGYTF. The CDR3 DNA sequence: TGTGCCAGCAGCCAAAGCAGGGCGGACTATGGCTACACCTTC.